One sample yielded the 2 T cell receptor beta chains listed below, sequenced in a study of blood T cells in healthy people across ages. For the second PCR, which ran for about 6 to 12 cycles, a sample-barcoded 5' primer and a J-beta primer mix were used. MiXCR was run by TCRdb on the 5' RACE reads, yielding one entry per CDR3 protein. The repertoire holds about 1.4 million distinct CDR3 sequences, with approximately 60% as singletons. Material: blood. These receptors came from a man aged 18 to 30 in good health.

The chain combines TRBV29-1 with TRBJ2-5; no definite D call. V lost 7 bases and J lost 0, with 18 bases in between. The CDR3 extends over 15 amino acids. Per the germline V gene, CDR1 is SQVTM and CDR2 is ANQGSEA. The CDR3 here is CSGLGGSLNQETQYF. CDR3 in DNA: TGCAGCGGTTTGGGTGGATCCCTAAACCAAGAGACCCAGTACTTC.

A word on this clonotype: No DNA is shown, since the ends of the CDR3 on it are uncertain; the CDR3 is the one TCRdb lists. V is TRBV21-1 and J is TRBJ2-6; the D call in the table, TRBD1, was not verified against the DNA. TRBV21-1 is annotated as a pseudogene. The CDR3 totals 19 residues, both ends included. CDR3 amino acids: CALRRFWGQGASGANVLTF.